A single sample gave rise to the 31 T cell receptor beta chains below, sequenced in a study of T cells in Graves' hyperthyroidism and ophthalmopathy. TCR beta CDR3 regions were amplified from RNA transcripts. Initially, a first-round RT-PCR of the TCR CDR3 employed the HTBI primer set. MiXCR, applied by TCRdb to the multiplex PCR reads, yields one record per CDR3 protein. The sample has about 640,000 distinct CDR3 sequences; more than 20% are singletons. The sample was blood. The receptor set was obtained from a man aged 25-45 years with Graves' ophthalmopathy.

This clonotype was counted many times. The V call is TRBV2, the J call TRBJ2-2, with D unclear. CDR3 size: 15 residues. Deletions cut 1 base from V and 6 bases from J, with 12 bases between. Germline V gene data show CDR1 as SNHLY and CDR2 as FYNNEI. CDR3 in DNA: TGTGCCAGCAGTGAAGTTCTGGGGAAGTCCGGGGAGCTGTTTTTT. It yields the protein CASSEVLGKSGELFF.

In this sample, this clonotype turned up many times. This sequence joins TRBV11-2 and TRBJ2-1; D gene unclear. V was trimmed by 2 bases and J by 6 bases, leaving 8 bases between them. This CDR3 has 13 residues. CDR1 is SGHAT and CDR2 is FQNNGV in the germline V gene. The CDR3 coding sequence is TGTGCCAGCAGCTTAACGGGCGCCAATGAGCAGTTCTTC. Amino acid sequence: CASSLTGANEQFF.

At least ten counts were recorded for this clonotype. This chain uses TRBV2 with TRBJ1-1; D is perhaps TRBD1 (6 bases). The germline gives CDR1 SNHLY, CDR2 FYNNEI. V was cut by 8 bases and J by 6 bases, with 16 bases left in between. The CDR3 has 13 residues. CDR3 DNA: TGTGCCAGCGGGTTTCGACAGGCGGCTGAAGCTTTCTTT. Its translation is CASGFRQAAEAFF. The entire variable domain, with the rest obtained from reference TRBV2 and TRBJ1-1, is as follows: EPEVTQTPSHQVTQMGQEVILRCVPISNHLYFYWYRQILGQKVEFLVSFYNNEISEKSEIFDDQFSVERPDGSNFTLKIRSTKLEDSAMYFCASGFRQAAEAFFGQGTRLTVV.

The chain combines TRBV4-1 with TRBJ1-1, with D possibly being TRBD1 (5 bases). Germline CDR1 is MGHRA and CDR2 is YSYEKL. V was clipped by 2 bases and J by 6 bases, with 10 bases between them. The CDR3 has 13 residues. Written as DNA, the CDR3 is TGCGCCAGCAGCCAACGTGGGGCAGCTGAAGCTTTCTTT. This sequence encodes CASSQRGAAEAFF.

V is TRBV6-5 and J is TRBJ1-4, with D unclear. Germline lookup yields CDR1 MNHEY and CDR2 SVGAGI. The CDR3 totals 16 residues. Trimming removed 2 bases from V and 5 bases from J, with 15 bases in between. The CDR3 DNA is TGTGCCAGCAGTTACCAGAAGCCCCGACGGAATGAAAAACTGTTTTTT. Protein: CASSYQKPRRNEKLFF.

About this clonotype itself: This may arise from a read error, as a much more abundant clone is one base away. This chain links TRBV28 with TRBJ1-5; D unclear. The CDR3 totals 13 residues. V gave up 8 bases and J gave up 3 bases, with 11 bases separating them. The germline CDR1 and CDR2 sequences are MDHEN and SYDVKM. CDR3 DNA sequence: TGTGCCAGCGCCGGGATGGTCAATCAGCCCCAGCATTTT. The encoded protein is CASAGMVNQPQHF.

The chain carries TRBV11-2 and TRBJ2-7, with D unclear. The V gene's germline CDR1 is SGHAT and CDR2 FQNNGV. The V gene lost 5 bases and the J gene lost 0 bases, with 11 bases spanning the gap. The CDR3 has 14 residues. CDR3 nucleotides: TGTGCCAGCAGCCATGCTAGGAGCTCCTACGAGCAGTACTTC. Translating it yields CASSHARSSYEQYF.

In its sample, this clonotype was seen many times. The genes are TRBV20-1 and TRBJ1-1; D ambiguous. V lost 1 base to trimming and J lost 5 bases, with 20 bases between them. This CDR3 has 16 amino acids. Germline CDR1 and CDR2: DFQATT and SNEGSKA (reference sequence). The CDR3 reads CSARVWAVGFRTEAFF. CDR3 sequence (DNA): TGCAGTGCTAGAGTTTGGGCGGTTGGGTTTCGGACTGAAGCTTTCTTT.

The chain recombines TRBV9 with TRBJ2-2; either TRBD1 or TRBD2 may supply D (5 bases each). CDR3 length: 15 residues. Germline V CDR1 and CDR2: SGDLS, YYNGEE. V was clipped by 9 bases and J by 6 bases, with 21 bases between them. The CDR3 here is CATATWDGGPGELFF. DNA of the CDR3: TGTGCCACGGCAACCTGGGACGGAGGTCCCGGGGAGCTGTTTTTT. Complete variable domain (other parts from reference TRBV9 and TRBJ2-2): DSGVTQTPKHLITATGQRVTLRCSPRSGDLSVYWYQQSLDQGLQFLIQYYNGEERAKGNILERFSAQQFPDLHSELNLSSLELGDSALYFCATATWDGGPGELFFGEGSRLTVL.

This clonotype was seen repeatedly, ten times or more. The V and J genes are TRBV28 and TRBJ1-1; 9 positions match TRBD1. Germline V lookup: CDR1 MDHEN, CDR2 SYDVKM. The CDR3 has 17 amino acids. The ends lost 3 bases at V and 14 bases at J; junction bases unmatched: 22. CDR3 DNA: TGTGCCAGCAGTTTCGGTTACCAGACAGGGGGGTTGGATTACGGCTTCTTT. Amino acids: CASSFGYQTGGLDYGFF.

The V gene is TRBV18, the J gene TRBJ2-3; 8 bases are shared with TRBD2. The CDR3 is 18 residues long. CDR1 and CDR2 from the germline V gene are KGHSH and LQKENI. V dropped 7 bases and J dropped 2; count of bases not matched to a gene: 17. CDR3 loop: CASFTGPGGSETTDTQYF. The CDR3 nucleotides read TGTGCCAGCTTTACTGGCCCGGGAGGGTCCGAGACCACAGATACGCAGTATTTT.

The chain recombines TRBV4-3 with TRBJ1-5, with D perhaps matching TRBD1 (6 bases). This CDR3 comprises 14 residues. CDR1 LGHNA and CDR2 YSLEER come from the germline V gene. V lost 4 bases to trimming and J lost 4 bases, with 11 bases between them. The CDR3, as DNA: TGCGCCAGCAGCCCAACTGACAGGAATCAGCCCCAGCATTTT. Translating gives CASSPTDRNQPQHF.

In its sample, this clonotype was seen many times. The chain is built from TRBV6-1 and TRBJ1-1; no clear D gene. V lost 2 bases and J 0 bases, leaving 7 bases between the germline ends. Germline CDR1 reads MNHNS; CDR2 reads SASEGT. The CDR3 has 14 amino acids. CDR3 sequence: CASSERRMNTEAFF. DNA of the CDR3: TGTGCCAGCAGTGAAAGAAGGATGAACACTGAAGCTTTCTTT.

This clonotype was detected only a few times. V is TRBV5-5 and J is TRBJ1-5; D not resolved. The V and J ends lost 3 bases and 2 bases respectively, with 12 bases between them. CDR1 is SGHKS, CDR2 YYEKEE, per germline (reference sequence). The CDR3 consists of 15 residues. The CDR3 bases are TGTGCCAGCAGCTGGGCGGTATCGGGCAATCAGCCCCAGCATTTT. This translates into CASSWAVSGNQPQHF.

The chain is built from TRBV3-1 and TRBJ2-7; a possible D gene is TRBD2 (6 bases). CDR1 and CDR2 (germline): LGHDT, YNNKEL (reference sequence). Trimming left V 3 bases short and J 2 bases short, with 11 bases between. This CDR3 region has 14 residues. CDR3 DNA: TGTGCCAGCAGCCAGGTCCAGCGGGCCTACGAGCAGTACTTC. This translates into CASSQVQRAYEQYF.

Note on this clonotype: A much larger clone lies a single base off, so this may be a read error. The V call is TRBV18, the J call TRBJ1-4; 9 positions agree with TRBD1. CDR3 size: 14 residues. The ends lost 6 bases at V and 8 bases at J; junction bases unmatched: 7. Germline CDR1 is KGHSH and CDR2 is LQKENI. CDR3 DNA sequence: TGTGCCAGCTCCCGGGACAGGGCGGACGAAAAACTGTTTTTT. It translates to CASSRDRADEKLFF. Using reference TRBV18 and TRBJ1-4 for the parts outside the CDR3, the full variable domain is NAGVMQNPRHLVRRRGQEARLRCSPMKGHSHVYWYRQLPEEGLKFMVYLQKENIIDESGMPKERFSAEFPKEGPSILRIQQVVRGDSAAYFCASSRDRADEKLFFGSGTQLSVL.

The CDR3 nucleotides read TGTGCCAGCAGCCAAGATGGAGTAGCGGTCGATGAGCAGTTCTTC. Protein: CASSQDGVAVDEQFF. This sequence joins TRBV4-2 and TRBJ2-1; D might be TRBD2 (6 bases). Germline V gene sequence: CDR1 LGHNA, CDR2 YNFKEQ. The V and J ends lost 0 bases and 8 bases respectively, with 14 bases between them. The CDR3 covers 15 residues.

This clonotype was observed at least ten times. This chain joins TRBV5-1 and TRBJ2-7, with D possibly matching TRBD2 (6 bases). V lost 3 bases to trimming and J lost 4 bases, with 17 bases between them. The CDR3 is 15 amino acids. From germline, CDR1 is SGHRS and CDR2 YFSETQ. This chain's CDR3 is CASSSRGGMVYEQYF. CDR3 sequence (DNA): TGCGCCAGCAGCTCCCGAGGCGGGATGGTTTACGAGCAGTACTTC.

CDR3 DNA: TGCGCCAGCAGCTCGCCGGACAGGGGAGCAGATACGCAGTATTTT. It codes for CASSSPDRGADTQYF. J is TRBJ2-3 and V is TRBV5-1; 9 positions match TRBD1. The CDR3 covers 15 residues. Unmatched junction bases numbered 6, after V lost 3 bases and J lost 4 bases. From germline, CDR1 is SGHRS and CDR2 YFSETQ. Full variable domain (missing parts from reference TRBV5-1 and TRBJ2-3): KAGVTQTPRYLIKTRGQQVTLSCSPISGHRSVSWYQQTPGQGLQFLFEYFSETQRNKGNFPGRFSGRQFSNSRSEMNVSTLELGDSALYLCASSSPDRGADTQYFGPGTRLTVL.

This clonotype appeared a few times. The chain couples TRBV7-2 to TRBJ2-7; tentative D call: TRBD1 (7 bases). The CDR3 contains 14 residues. The germline CDR1 and CDR2 sequences are SGHTA and FQGNSA. V lost 1 base and J lost 6, with 13 bases in between. For the CDR3, the DNA is TGTGCCAGCAGCTTAGTTGGGACAGCGGGCGAGCAGTACTTC. It encodes CASSLVGTAGEQYF.

This clonotype was found many times. The chain joins TRBV20-1 to TRBJ2-7, with TRBD1 matching over 8 bases. The germline CDR1 and CDR2 sequences are DFQATT and SNEGSKA (reference sequence). After removal of 4 bases from V and 6 bases from J, the junction contained 5 bases not matched to a gene. This CDR3 contains 12 residues. The CDR3 region is CSANSDRVEQYF. CDR3 sequence (DNA): TGCAGTGCTAACTCGGACAGGGTCGAGCAGTACTTC.

This clonotype was picked up a small number of times. V and J are TRBV7-6 and TRBJ2-7, with 7 bases lining up with TRBD1. The trim removed 5 bases at V and 9 bases at J, leaving 16 bases unmatched. Germline values: CDR1 SGHVS, CDR2 FNYEAQ. The CDR3 loop spans 15 amino acids. The CDR3 here is CASSVRQGSITTQYF. The CDR3 DNA follows: TGTGCCAGCAGCGTTCGACAGGGCAGTATTACGACGCAGTACTTC.

The V call is TRBV20-1, the J call TRBJ2-3; 11 nucleotides line up with TRBD2. Germline CDR1 and CDR2: DFQATT and SNEGSKA (reference sequence). The junction had 2 bases not matched to a gene; V was cut back by 3 bases and J by 0 bases. The CDR3 has 15 amino acids. The CDR3 region is CSASGLAGSTDTQYF. In nucleotides, the CDR3 is TGCAGTGCTAGCGGACTAGCGGGTAGCACAGATACGCAGTATTTT.

This chain connects TRBV3-1 to TRBJ2-1; unclear D gene. This CDR3 spans 16 amino acids. Trimming stripped 0 bases from V and 0 bases from J, with 9 bases between. CDR1 LGHDT and CDR2 YNNKEL come from the germline V gene (reference sequence). CDR3 in DNA: TGTGCCAGCAGCCAAGATGGGCTAAGCTCCTACAATGAGCAGTTCTTC. It translates to CASSQDGLSSYNEQFF.

The V call is TRBV15, the J call TRBJ1-4; D is undetermined. The CDR3 runs to 13 residues. The germline CDR1 and CDR2 sequences are LNHNV and YYDKDF (reference sequence). V was clipped by 5 bases and J by 5 bases, with 9 bases between them. The CDR3 loop reads CATSPDENEKLFF. The CDR3 DNA reads as TGTGCCACCAGCCCGGATGAAAATGAAAAACTGTTTTTT.

This clonotype turned up a few times. The rearrangement links TRBV5-4 to TRBJ2-2; D is perhaps TRBD2 (6 bases). CDR1 is SGHNT and CDR2 is YYREEE in the germline V gene (reference sequence). V lost 3 bases and J 4 bases, leaving 13 bases between the germline ends. The CDR3 has 15 residues. In DNA form, the CDR3 reads TGTGCCAGCAGCTGGAGGGAGACACTCACCGGGGAGCTGTTTTTT. This codes for CASSWRETLTGELFF.

V and J are TRBV7-2 and TRBJ1-5; perhaps TRBD1 as D (6 bases). Between the trimmed V and J ends, which lost 5 bases and 7 bases, there was a span of 18 bases. The germline V gene has CDR1 SGHTA and CDR2 FQGNSA. CDR3 length: 15 residues. CDR3 nucleotide sequence: TGTGCCAGCAGCCGCCACAGGGAGGTTGGGCAGCCCCAGCATTTT. Translating gives CASSRHREVGQPQHF.

This chain uses TRBV6-1 with TRBJ2-7; 9 nucleotides agree with TRBD1. Losses at the gene ends were 5 bases for V and 5 bases for J; bases not matched to a gene: 7. The CDR3 loop spans 14 amino acids. CDR1 is MNHNS and CDR2 is SASEGT in the germline V gene. DNA of the CDR3: TGTGCCAGCAGTAACCCGGGACAGGGCCACGAGCAGTACTTC. Translation: CASSNPGQGHEQYF.

This clonotype was observed at least ten times. V and J are TRBV7-9 and TRBJ2-1, with 10 positions matching TRBD1. The CDR3 is 15 residues long. CDR1 is SEHNR and CDR2 is FQNEAQ in the germline V gene (reference sequence). The V and J ends lost 5 bases and 7 bases, in that order; junction bases with no gene match: 8. DNA of the CDR3: TGTGCCAGCAGCGAGACAGGGGGCGCGGGGAATGAGCAGTTCTTC. Residues: CASSETGGAGNEQFF.

This clonotype was counted at least ten times. This rearrangement joins TRBV5-1 to TRBJ2-1; unclear D gene. Per the germline V gene, CDR1 is SGHRS and CDR2 is YFSETQ. Trimming took off 0 bases at V and 8 bases at J, with 12 bases between the two ends. CDR3 size: 14 residues. Here the CDR3 reads CASSLAYSGDEQFF. The DNA of the CDR3 is TGCGCCAGCAGCTTGGCGTATAGTGGGGATGAGCAGTTCTTC.

J is TRBJ2-1 and V is TRBV11-2, with D possibly TRBD2 on 6 matching bases. The CDR3 length is 15 residues. V gave up 7 bases and J gave up 10 bases, with 23 bases separating them. Per the germline V gene, CDR1 is SGHAT and CDR2 is FQNNGV. For the CDR3, the DNA is TGTGCCAGCAACCCCACCTCCGGGCGGGGCAGGGAGCAGTTCTTC. Translation gives CASNPTSGRGREQFF.